One sample yielded the 22 T cell receptor beta chains listed below, sequenced in a study of blood T cell repertoires in COVID-19. Sequencing used immunoSEQ multiplex PCR; TCRdb keeps in-frame clones, though not all of them. The profile shows about 270,000 clones, 81% of them singletons. The sequencing sample was made of peripheral blood. The receptors shown here come from a woman aged 55-70 years with active or convalescent COVID-19.

This clone was counted a few times. V gene TRBV6-2 or TRBV6-3 combines with J gene TRBJ2-1; the match to TRBD2 covers 11 bases. In germline, CDR1 is MNHEY, CDR2 SVGEGT. This CDR3 has 15 residues. Losses at the gene ends were 4 bases for V and 3 bases for J; bases not matched to a gene: 2. CDR3: CASSSSGGNYNEQFF. For the CDR3, the DNA is TGTGCCAGCAGTTCTAGCGGGGGGAACTACAATGAGCAGTTCTTC.

The V gene is TRBV4-2, the J gene TRBJ2-2; 8 nucleotides match TRBD2. The CDR3 is 15 amino acids. The ends lost 4 bases at V and 5 bases at J; junction bases unmatched: 6. Germline values: CDR1 LGHNA, CDR2 YNFKEQ. The DNA for the CDR3 is TGTGCCAGCAGCCTATCCGGGGGGGCGACCGGGGAGCTGTTTTTT. This sequence encodes CASSLSGGATGELFF.

In this sample, this clone turned up a few times. One end of the junction fails to match germline, which may point to a read error. The chain carries TRBV7-9 and TRBJ2-2, with a tentative D call TRBD2 (5 bases). Germline-derived CDR1 and CDR2 are SEHNR and FQNEAQ (reference sequence). The CDR3 has 12 residues. CDR3 in DNA: TGTGCCAGCAGCTTAGTACTAGACCTGGTCAGTTTT. Translated: CASSLVLDLVSF.

The chain couples TRBV4-1 to TRBJ2-2, with TRBD1 matching over 8 bases. After removal of 1 base from V and 6 bases from J, the junction contained 7 bases not matched to a gene. Germline V gives CDR1 MGHRA, CDR2 YSYEKL. This CDR3 has 16 amino acids. In nucleotides, the CDR3 is TGCGCCAGCAGCCAAGTGGCACAGGGGGAGGCCGGGGAGCTGTTTTTT. It yields the protein CASSQVAQGEAGELFF.

The genes are TRBV29-1 and TRBJ1-2; 9 bases are a match to TRBD1. V gave up 2 bases and J gave up 3 bases; unmatched junction bases: 4. This CDR3 comprises 14 residues. CDR1 is SQVTM and CDR2 is ANQGSEA in the germline V gene. CDR3 DNA sequence: TGCAGCGTTGAACACAGGGGGCGCGACTATGGCTACACCTTC. This sequence encodes CSVEHRGRDYGYTF.

This chain connects TRBV6-1 to TRBJ1-5; D may be TRBD1 (6 bases). CDR1 is MNHNS, CDR2 SASEGT, per germline. Trimming stripped 3 bases from V and 3 bases from J, with 9 bases between. This CDR3 is built from 14 residues. This CDR3 is CASSETGVNQPQHF. CDR3 DNA: TGTGCCAGCAGTGAGACAGGAGTCAATCAGCCCCAGCATTTT.

The chain is built from TRBV5-1 and TRBJ2-7; TRBD2 matches at 8 bases. CDR3 length: 14 amino acids. Germline V gene sequence: CDR1 SGHRS, CDR2 YFSETQ. The V segment lost 4 bases and the J segment 3 bases; nucleotides outside the gene matches: 6. CDR3 sequence: CASSPVAGHYEQYF. The CDR3 coding sequence is TGCGCCAGCAGCCCGGTAGCGGGGCACTACGAGCAGTACTTC.

In regard to this clone: The sample has other DNA sequences that encode this CDR3 too. The CDR3 here is CASSLDRGYGYTF. CDR3 sequence (DNA): TGTGCCAGCAGCTTGGACAGGGGATATGGCTACACCTTC. The V and J genes are TRBV5-5 and TRBJ1-2, with 7 bases identical to TRBD1. CDR3 size: 13 residues. V lost 0 bases, J lost 5 bases, and 1 base stayed unmatched. CDR1 is SGHKS and CDR2 is YYEKEE in the germline V gene (reference sequence).

This clone was recorded once. The chain recombines TRBV18 with TRBJ2-2, with a possible D match to TRBD2 (6 bases). CDR3 size: 15 residues. Between the trimmed V and J ends, which lost 4 bases and 3 bases, there was a span of 12 bases. Germline assignment: CDR1 KGHSH and CDR2 LQKENI. The CDR3 here is CASSLRGVDTGELFF. The CDR3 bases are TGTGCCAGCTCACTTCGCGGGGTAGACACCGGGGAGCTGTTTTTT. Based on the CDR3 plus reference TRBV18 and TRBJ2-2, the full variable domain is NAGVMQNPRHLVRRRGQEARLRCSPMKGHSHVYWYRQLPEEGLKFMVYLQKENIIDESGMPKERFSAEFPKEGPSILRIQQVVRGDSAAYFCASSLRGVDTGELFFGEGSRLTVL.

The chain carries TRBV4-3 and TRBJ1-2; D call uncertain. V was shortened by 0 bases and J by 4 bases, with 9 bases between the two germline ends. This CDR3 region has 14 residues. Germline V gives CDR1 LGHNA, CDR2 YSLEER. CDR3 residues: CASSQEWASYGYTF. For the CDR3, the DNA is TGCGCCAGCAGCCAAGAGTGGGCGAGCTATGGCTACACCTTC.

This sequence joins TRBV29-1 and TRBJ1-2, with TRBD1 matching over 11 bases. The CDR3 length is 12 residues. Germline-derived CDR1 and CDR2 are SQVTM and ANQGSEA. The V gene end was trimmed by 7 bases and the J gene end by 4 bases; junction bases not matched to a gene: 2. In nucleotides, the CDR3 is TGCAGCGCCGGGACAGGGGGCTATGGCTACACCTTC. Protein product: CSAGTGGYGYTF. Full variable domain (outside the CDR3, taken from reference TRBV29-1 and TRBJ1-2): SAVISQKPSRDICQRGTSLTIQCQVDSQVTMMFWYRQQPGQSLTLIATANQGSEATYESGFVIDKFPISRPNLTFSTLTVSNMSPEDSSIYLCSAGTGGYGYTFGSGTRLTVV.

The V gene is TRBV18, the J gene TRBJ1-2; 9 positions agree with TRBD1. The CDR3 has 16 amino acids. V shed 3 bases, J shed 4 bases, and the junction held 9 bases outside the gene matches. Germline assignment: CDR1 KGHSH and CDR2 LQKENI. CDR3 bases: TGTGCCAGCTCACCGGCGGGACAGGGAGGGGCCTATGGCTACACCTTC. Residues: CASSPAGQGGAYGYTF.

This chain connects TRBV5-1 to TRBJ2-3; 7 nucleotides align to TRBD1. Germline V gene lookup returns CDR1 SGHRS and CDR2 YFSETQ. Trimming at V came to 0 bases and at J to 2 bases, leaving 3 bases not matched to a gene. This CDR3 contains 15 residues. This CDR3 is CASSLVDRLTDTQYF. The CDR3 region has the DNA TGCGCCAGCAGCTTGGTGGACAGGCTCACAGATACGCAGTATTTT.

DNA of the CDR3: TGTGCCAGTGCGCCCGGGACTTCCCATAGGGAGACCCAGTACTTC. Protein sequence: CASAPGTSHRETQYF. The chain joins TRBV19 to TRBJ2-5, with D perhaps matching TRBD2 (6 bases). The CDR3 spans 15 residues. V lost 8 bases to trimming and J lost 5 bases, with 21 bases between them. Per germline, CDR1 LNHDA and CDR2 SQIVND (reference sequence).

The V and J genes are TRBV5-6 and TRBJ2-6; 7 bases agree with TRBD2. Germline assignment: CDR1 SGHDT and CDR2 YYEEEE. The V segment lost 4 bases and the J segment 2 bases; nucleotides outside the gene matches: 0. The CDR3 loop spans 14 amino acids. In DNA form, the CDR3 reads TGTGCCAGCAGCCGGGGGGCTGGGGCCAACGTCCTGACTTTC. This gives the protein CASSRGAGANVLTF.

The chain has TRBV3-1 (or the pseudogene TRBV3-2) and TRBJ2-3; 7 bases line up with TRBD2. Germline CDR1 is LGHDT and CDR2 is YNNKEL (reference sequence). Trimming cost V 4 bases and J 1 base; bases outside gene matches: 5. The CDR3 totals 15 residues. CDR3 region: CASSPAGRGTDTQYF. For the CDR3, the DNA is TGTGCCAGCAGCCCAGCGGGGAGGGGCACAGATACGCAGTATTTT.

V gene TRBV19 combines with J gene TRBJ1-3; no reliable D call. Germline V CDR1 and CDR2: LNHDA, SQIVND (reference sequence). This CDR3 has 15 residues. V lost 3 bases, J lost 0 bases, and 9 bases lay in between. The CDR3 loop reads CASSIGAASGNTIYF. DNA of the CDR3: TGTGCCAGTAGTATTGGAGCCGCCTCTGGAAACACCATATATTTT.

The chain recombines TRBV5-6 with TRBJ2-7; 7 nucleotides align to TRBD1. The V gene's germline CDR1 is SGHDT and CDR2 YYEEEE. Trimming cost V 0 bases and J 0 bases; bases outside gene matches: 3. This CDR3 region has 15 residues. The CDR3 region has the DNA TGTGCCAGCAGCTTGGACCGGGACAGCTCCTACGAGCAGTACTTC. Its translation: CASSLDRDSSYEQYF.

The chain uses TRBV27 and TRBJ2-1; 7 nucleotides line up with TRBD2. The CDR3 runs 17 residues. With V trimmed by 2 bases and J by 5 bases, 12 bases remained unmatched. The V gene's germline CDR1 is MNHEY and CDR2 SMNVEV (reference sequence). CDR3 sequence reads: CASSLDLGLGAHNEQFF. The CDR3 DNA follows: TGTGCCAGCAGTTTAGATTTAGGACTAGGTGCCCACAATGAGCAGTTCTTC.

V and J are TRBV6-1 and TRBJ1-1; 7 nucleotides match TRBD1. The CDR3 extends over 14 amino acids. V lost 1 base, J lost 7 bases, and 6 bases stayed unmatched. Per germline, CDR1 MNHNS and CDR2 SASEGT. CDR3 bases: TGTGCCAGCAGTGAAGTCGACCAGGGGGGTGAAGCTTTCTTT. It is translated as CASSEVDQGGEAFF.

The V call is TRBV5-1, the J call TRBJ2-7; no reliable D call. Trimming cost V 0 bases and J 0 bases, with 10 bases left between them. The CDR3 covers 15 residues. CDR1 and CDR2 (germline): SGHRS, YFSETQ. In DNA form, the CDR3 reads TGCGCCAGCAGCTTGGGCCAGGCTAACTCCTACGAGCAGTACTTC. This gives the protein CASSLGQANSYEQYF.

The chain couples TRBV7-9 to TRBJ2-1, with 11 positions matching TRBD1. The CDR3 consists of 14 residues. Looked up from germline, CDR1 is SEHNR and CDR2 is FQNEAQ (reference sequence). V lost 5 bases to trimming and J lost 7 bases; unmatched junction nucleotides: 4. The CDR3 DNA reads as TGTGCCAGCAGCCTCGGACAGGGGGCAAATGAGCAGTTCTTC. This translates into CASSLGQGANEQFF. The entire variable domain, with the rest obtained from reference TRBV7-9 and TRBJ2-1, is as follows: DTGVSQNPRHKITKRGQNVTFRCDPISEHNRLYWYRQTLGQGPEFLTYFQNEAQLEKSRLLSDRFSAERPKGSFSTLEIQRTEQGDSAMYLCASSLGQGANEQFFGPGTRLTVL.